This T cell receptor beta chain is drawn from a study of cytomegalovirus exposure and HLA in healthy donors. Overall study findings and caveats: Within a later analysis, the majority of CMV-associated TCR beta chains appeared HLA-restricted. Both high specificity and high sensitivity reportedly marked the classifier's diagnosis of cytomegalovirus status. What was likely a sequencing artifact was a cluster of highly shared sequence variants.

CDR3 size: 17 residues. The germline V gene has CDR1 SSHAT and CDR2 FNYEAQ (reference sequence). Concerning this clone itself: Its antigen is undetermined. Germline and junction disagree at one end, which may indicate a read error.

The PCR ran on 60 Vbeta and 13 Jbeta primers. Method: immunoSEQ multiplex PCR; TCRdb's copy keeps in-frame clones and lacks some. The sample gives some 110,000 clones, 66% of which show up once; about 1.5% is in the top ten. The sample taken for sequencing was PBMCs. This clonotype was sampled from a man between 18 and 35 years old in good health and CMV-seronegative. The J gene is TRBJ2-1, the V gene TRBV7-7, with 12 bases identical to TRBD2. The CDR3 region is CASSLAGGPRPYNEQFF. In DNA, the CDR3 is TGTGCCAGCAGCCTAGCGGGAGGGCCAAGGCCTTACAATGAGCAGTTCTTC. Looking up the rest from reference TRBV7-7 and TRBJ2-1 gives the full variable domain: GAGVSQSPRYKVTKRGQDVTLRCDPISSHATLYWYQQALGQGPEFLTYFNYEAQPDKSGLPSDRFSAERPEGSISTLTIQRTEQRDSAMYRCASSLAGGPRPYNEQFFGPGTRLTVL.